This TCR beta chain originates from a study of blood T cell repertoires in COVID-19. Clones were read by immunoSEQ multiplex PCR, and TCRdb kept only the in-frame ones, dropping some. The data hold some 97,000 clones, with around nine tenths observed a single time. The sequence was collected from a man aged 65 to 79 with acute or convalescent COVID-19. The sample taken for sequencing was peripheral blood.

CDR3 region: CASSRPGQGAYGYTF. The CDR3, as DNA: TGTGCCAGCAGTCGCCCGGGACAGGGGGCCTATGGCTACACCTTC. This chain connects TRBV6-5 to TRBJ1-2, with 12 bases lining up with TRBD1. The V segment lost 5 bases and the J segment 4 bases; nucleotides outside the gene matches: 5. This CDR3 spans 15 amino acids. CDR1 is MNHEY and CDR2 is SVGAGI in the germline V gene.